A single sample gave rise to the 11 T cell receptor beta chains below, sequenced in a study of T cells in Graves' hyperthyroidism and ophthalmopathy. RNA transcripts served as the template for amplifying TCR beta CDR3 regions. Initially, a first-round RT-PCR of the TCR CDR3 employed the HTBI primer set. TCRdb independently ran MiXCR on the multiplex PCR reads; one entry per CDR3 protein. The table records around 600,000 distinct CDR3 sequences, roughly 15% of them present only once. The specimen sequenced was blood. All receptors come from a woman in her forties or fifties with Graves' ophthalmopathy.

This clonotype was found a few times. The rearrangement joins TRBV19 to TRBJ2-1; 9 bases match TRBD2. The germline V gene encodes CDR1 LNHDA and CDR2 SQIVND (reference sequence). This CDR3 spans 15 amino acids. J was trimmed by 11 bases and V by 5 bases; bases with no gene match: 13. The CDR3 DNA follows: TGTGCCAGTAGTTTACGGACTAGCGCCGGAAATAAGCAGTTCTTC. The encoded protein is CASSLRTSAGNKQFF.

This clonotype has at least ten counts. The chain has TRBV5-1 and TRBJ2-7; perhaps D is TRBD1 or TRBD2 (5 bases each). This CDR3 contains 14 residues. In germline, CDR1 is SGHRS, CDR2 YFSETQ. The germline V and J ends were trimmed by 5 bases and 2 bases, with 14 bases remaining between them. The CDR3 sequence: CASRKGRQTYEQYF. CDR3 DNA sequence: TGCGCCAGCAGAAAGGGACGGCAGACCTACGAGCAGTACTTC.

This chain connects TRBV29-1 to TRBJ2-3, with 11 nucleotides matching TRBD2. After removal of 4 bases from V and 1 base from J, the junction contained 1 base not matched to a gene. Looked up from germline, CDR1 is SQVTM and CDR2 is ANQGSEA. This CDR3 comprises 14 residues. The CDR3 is CSVVSGGGTDTQYF. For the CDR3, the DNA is TGCAGCGTTGTTAGCGGGGGGGGCACAGATACGCAGTATTTT.

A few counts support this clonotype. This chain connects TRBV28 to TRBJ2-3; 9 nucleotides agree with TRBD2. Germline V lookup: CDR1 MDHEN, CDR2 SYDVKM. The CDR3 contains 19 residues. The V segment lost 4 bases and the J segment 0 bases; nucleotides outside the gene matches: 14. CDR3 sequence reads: CASSSPASGKLSSTDTQYF. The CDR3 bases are TGTGCCAGCAGTTCTCCGGCTAGCGGGAAACTATCTAGCACAGATACGCAGTATTTT.

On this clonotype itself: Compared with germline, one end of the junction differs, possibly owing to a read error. The CDR3 reads CSANPYGVILF. The CDR3 nucleotides read TGCAGTGCTAACCCCTACGGGGTGATCCTCTTC. This rearrangement joins TRBV20-1 to TRBJ2-1, with D tentatively TRBD2 (5 bases). Germline CDR1 reads DFQATT; CDR2 reads SNEGSKA (reference sequence). There are 11 residues in the CDR3.

Written as DNA, the CDR3 is TGTGCCAGCAGTGACAACAGGGAAGAGACCCAGTACTTC. This translates into CASSDNREETQYF. V gene TRBV2 combines with J gene TRBJ2-5; a weak D match, TRBD1 (6 bases). The germline gives CDR1 SNHLY, CDR2 FYNNEI. V lost 3 bases and J lost 3, with 8 bases in between. This CDR3 contains 13 residues.

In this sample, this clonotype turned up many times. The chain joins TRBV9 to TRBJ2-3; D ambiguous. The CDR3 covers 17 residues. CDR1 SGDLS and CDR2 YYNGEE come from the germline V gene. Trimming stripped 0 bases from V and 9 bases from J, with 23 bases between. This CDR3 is CASSVEGSYSSQVTQYF. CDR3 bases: TGTGCCAGCAGCGTAGAAGGTTCCTACTCAAGCCAAGTAACGCAGTATTTT.

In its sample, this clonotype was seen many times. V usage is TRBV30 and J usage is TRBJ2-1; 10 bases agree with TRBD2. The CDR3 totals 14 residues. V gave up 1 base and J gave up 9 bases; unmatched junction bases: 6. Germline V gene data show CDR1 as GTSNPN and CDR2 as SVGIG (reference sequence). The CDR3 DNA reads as TGTGCCTGGAGTGGGCCTAGCGGGAGCAGTGAGCAGTTCTTC. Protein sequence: CAWSGPSGSSEQFF.

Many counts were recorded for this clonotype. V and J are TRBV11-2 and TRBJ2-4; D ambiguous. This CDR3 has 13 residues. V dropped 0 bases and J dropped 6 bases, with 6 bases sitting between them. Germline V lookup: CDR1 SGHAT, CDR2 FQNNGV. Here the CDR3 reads CASSLDRLNIQYF. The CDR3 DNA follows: TGTGCCAGCAGCTTAGATCGGTTAAACATTCAGTACTTC.

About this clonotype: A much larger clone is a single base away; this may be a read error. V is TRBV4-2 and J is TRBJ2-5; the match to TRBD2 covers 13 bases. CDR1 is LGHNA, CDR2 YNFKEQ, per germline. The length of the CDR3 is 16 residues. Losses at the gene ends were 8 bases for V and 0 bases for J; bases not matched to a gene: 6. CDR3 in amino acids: CASGRGTSGNQETQYF. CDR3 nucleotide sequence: TGTGCCAGCGGCCGGGGGACTAGCGGGAACCAAGAGACCCAGTACTTC.

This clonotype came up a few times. The CDR3 DNA reads TGTGCCAGCAGTGAAGCGGACGGGTATGGCTACACCTTC. Amino acid sequence: CASSEADGYGYTF. This sequence joins TRBV6-1 and TRBJ1-2, with D hard to call. V was trimmed by 0 bases and J by 5 bases, leaving 7 bases between them. Germline V gene sequence: CDR1 MNHNS, CDR2 SASEGT. The CDR3 has 13 residues.